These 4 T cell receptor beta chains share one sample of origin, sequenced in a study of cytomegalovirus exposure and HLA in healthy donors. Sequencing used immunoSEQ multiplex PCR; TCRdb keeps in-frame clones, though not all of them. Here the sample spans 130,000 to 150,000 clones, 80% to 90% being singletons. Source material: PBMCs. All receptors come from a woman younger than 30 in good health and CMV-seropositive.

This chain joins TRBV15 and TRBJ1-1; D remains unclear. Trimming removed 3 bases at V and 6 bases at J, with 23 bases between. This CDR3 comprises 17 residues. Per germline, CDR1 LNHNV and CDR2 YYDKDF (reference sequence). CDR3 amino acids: CATSSPGVRGLSAEAFF. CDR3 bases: TGTGCCACCAGCAGCCCGGGTGTCCGGGGTCTCTCCGCTGAAGCTTTCTTT.

The CDR3 bases are TGCGCCAGCAGCCTAATTCGGCAAGGGAAGGAGAGGGCTGAAGCTTTCTTT. Protein: CASSLIRQGKERAEAFF. V gene TRBV4-3 combines with J gene TRBJ1-1, with D hard to call. The ends were cut back, 4 bases at V and 6 bases at J, with 24 bases in the middle. Germline V lookup: CDR1 LGHNA, CDR2 YSLEER. This CDR3 is built from 17 residues.

CDR3 residues: CASSVLTALNTEAFF. The CDR3 DNA reads as TGTGCCAGCAGCGTACTGACAGCCTTGAACACTGAAGCTTTCTTT. The chain uses TRBV9 and TRBJ1-1; D perhaps matches TRBD1 (5 bases). The CDR3 consists of 15 residues. In germline, CDR1 is SGDLS, CDR2 YYNGEE. V gave up 1 base and J gave up 0 bases, with 10 bases separating them.

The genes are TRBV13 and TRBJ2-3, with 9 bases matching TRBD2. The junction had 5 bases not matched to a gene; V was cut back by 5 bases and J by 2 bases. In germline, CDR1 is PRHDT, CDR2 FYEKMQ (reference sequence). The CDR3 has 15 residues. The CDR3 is CASSRASGNTDTQYF. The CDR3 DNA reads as TGTGCCAGCAGCCGCGCTAGCGGGAACACAGATACGCAGTATTTT.